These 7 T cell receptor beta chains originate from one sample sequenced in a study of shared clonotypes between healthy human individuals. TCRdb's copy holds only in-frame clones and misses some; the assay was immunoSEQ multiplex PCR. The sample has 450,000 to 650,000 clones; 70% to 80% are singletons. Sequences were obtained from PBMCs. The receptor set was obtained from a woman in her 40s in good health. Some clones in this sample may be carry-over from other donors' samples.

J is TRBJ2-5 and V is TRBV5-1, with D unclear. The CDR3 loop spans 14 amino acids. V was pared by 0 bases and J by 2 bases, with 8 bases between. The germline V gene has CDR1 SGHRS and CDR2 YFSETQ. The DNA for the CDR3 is TGCGCCAGCAGCTTGGAAGGCGGACAAGAGACCCAGTACTTC. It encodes CASSLEGGQETQYF. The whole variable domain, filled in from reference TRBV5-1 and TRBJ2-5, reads KAGVTQTPRYLIKTRGQQVTLSCSPISGHRSVSWYQQTPGQGLQFLFEYFSETQRNKGNFPGRFSGRQFSNSRSEMNVSTLELGDSALYLCASSLEGGQETQYFGPGTRLLVL.

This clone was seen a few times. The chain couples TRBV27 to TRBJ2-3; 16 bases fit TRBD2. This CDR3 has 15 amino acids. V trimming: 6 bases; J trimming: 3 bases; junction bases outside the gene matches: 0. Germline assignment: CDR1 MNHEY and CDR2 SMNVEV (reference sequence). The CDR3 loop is CASRGLAGGTDTQYF. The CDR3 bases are TGTGCCAGCAGGGGACTAGCGGGAGGGACAGATACGCAGTATTTT.

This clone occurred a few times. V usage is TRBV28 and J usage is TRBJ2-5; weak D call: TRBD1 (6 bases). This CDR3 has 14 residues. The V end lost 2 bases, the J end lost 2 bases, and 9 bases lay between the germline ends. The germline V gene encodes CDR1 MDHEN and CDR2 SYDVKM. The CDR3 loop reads CASSLTGTQETQYF. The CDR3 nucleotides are TGTGCCAGCAGTTTAACCGGGACACAAGAGACCCAGTACTTC.

CDR3 region: CASTSGPYEQYF. The CDR3 DNA sequence: TGTGCCAGCACCTCGGGACCCTACGAGCAGTACTTC. The rearrangement links TRBV28 to TRBJ2-7; D may be TRBD1 or TRBD2 (5 bases each). CDR3 length equals 12 residues. The ends were cut back, 7 bases at V and 2 bases at J, with 9 bases in the middle. CDR1 and CDR2 (germline): MDHEN, SYDVKM.

The CDR3 protein is CASSQDTGANSGNTIYF. In DNA form, the CDR3 reads TGTGCCAGCAGCCAAGATACGGGGGCTAACTCTGGAAACACCATATATTTT. The genes are TRBV14 and TRBJ1-3; possible D gene TRBD1, 6 bases. Germline values: CDR1 SGHDN, CDR2 FVKESK. The CDR3 spans 17 residues. Trimming removed 0 bases from V and 0 bases from J, with 12 bases in between.

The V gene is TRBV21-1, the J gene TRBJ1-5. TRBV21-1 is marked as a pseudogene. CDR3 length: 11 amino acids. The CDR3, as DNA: TGTGCCAGCAGCATAGGTCAGCCCCAGCATTTT. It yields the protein CASSIGQPQHF.

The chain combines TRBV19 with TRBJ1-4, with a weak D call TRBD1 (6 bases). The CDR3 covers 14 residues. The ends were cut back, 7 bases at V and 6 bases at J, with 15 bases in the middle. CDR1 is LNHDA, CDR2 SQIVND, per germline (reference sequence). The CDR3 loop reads CASTNVQGHEKLFF. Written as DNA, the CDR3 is TGTGCCAGTACAAACGTACAGGGACATGAAAAACTGTTTTTT. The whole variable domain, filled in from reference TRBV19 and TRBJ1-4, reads DGGITQSPKYLFRKEGQNVTLSCEQNLNHDAMYWYRQDPGQGLRLIYYSQIVNDFQKGDIAEGYSVSREKKESFPLTVTSAQKNPTAFYLCASTNVQGHEKLFFGSGTQLSVL.